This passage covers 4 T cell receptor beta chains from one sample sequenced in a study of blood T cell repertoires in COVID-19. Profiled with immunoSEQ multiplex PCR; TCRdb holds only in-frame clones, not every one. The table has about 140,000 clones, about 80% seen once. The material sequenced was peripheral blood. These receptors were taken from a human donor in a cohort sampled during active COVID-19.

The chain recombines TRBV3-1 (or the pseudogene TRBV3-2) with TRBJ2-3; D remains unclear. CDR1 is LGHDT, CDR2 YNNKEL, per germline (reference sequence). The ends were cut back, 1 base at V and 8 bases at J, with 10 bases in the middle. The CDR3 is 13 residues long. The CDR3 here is CASSQASSGTQYF. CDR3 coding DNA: TGTGCCAGCAGCCAAGCATCTTCAGGTACGCAGTATTTT.

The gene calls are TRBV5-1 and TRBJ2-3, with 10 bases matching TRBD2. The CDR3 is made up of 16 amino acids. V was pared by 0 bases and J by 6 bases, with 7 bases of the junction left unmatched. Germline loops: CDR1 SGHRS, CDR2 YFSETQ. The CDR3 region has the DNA TGCGCCAGCAGCTTGGTTGCCCTAGCGGGAGCGGATACGCAGTATTTT. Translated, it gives CASSLVALAGADTQYF.

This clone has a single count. In DNA form, the CDR3 reads TGTGCCAGCAGCGCCGGGACAGGGGGCAACACAGATACGCAGTATTTT. This translates into CASSAGTGGNTDTQYF. This chain joins TRBV11-3 and TRBJ2-3, with 12 bases aligning to TRBD1. Looked up from germline, CDR1 is SGHNT and CDR2 is YENEEA. The CDR3 sequence is 16 residues long. Trimming removed 5 bases from V and 2 bases from J; junction bases left unmatched: 5.

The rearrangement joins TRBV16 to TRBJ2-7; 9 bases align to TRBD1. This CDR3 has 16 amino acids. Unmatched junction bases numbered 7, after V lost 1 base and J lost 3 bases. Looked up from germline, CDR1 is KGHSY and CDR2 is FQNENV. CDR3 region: CASSQFNRGLVYEQYF. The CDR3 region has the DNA TGTGCCAGCAGCCAATTTAACAGGGGGCTAGTCTACGAGCAGTACTTC.